This entry lists 2 T cell receptor beta chains sequenced from one sample in a study of control samples from healthy donors and cancer patients. Repertoires were generated with immunoSEQ multiplex PCR, while TCRdb's copy carries only in-frame clones and drops some. The sample consists of about 160,000 clones, 70% to 90% of them appearing once. The sequenced material came from blood. Every receptor here comes from a man aged 25-45 years in good health.

The genes are TRBV28 and TRBJ1-5, with D perhaps matching TRBD1 (5 bases). This CDR3 is built from 16 residues. Between the trimmed V and J ends, which lost 1 base and 3 bases, there was a span of 13 bases. In germline, CDR1 is MDHEN, CDR2 SYDVKM. CDR3 DNA sequence: TGTGCCAGCAGTTTATATGCGGGACGGAACAATCAGCCCCAGCATTTT. Translating gives CASSLYAGRNNQPQHF.

J is TRBJ2-2 and V is TRBV10-3; TRBD2 agrees at 8 bases. V lost 5 bases, J lost 7 bases, and 9 bases stayed unmatched. CDR1 is ENHRY and CDR2 is SYGVKD in the germline V gene. This CDR3 is 15 amino acids long. The CDR3 DNA reads as TGTGCCATCAGTCACCCGGGAGGGCATAACGGGGAGCTGTTTTTT. It specifies CAISHPGGHNGELFF.